This passage covers 5 T cell receptor beta chains from one sample sequenced in a study of T-cell memory formation after mild COVID-19. TCRdb analysed the 5' RACE reads with MiXCR anew, one entry per CDR3 protein. In the table there are a few hundred thousand distinct CDR3 sequences, more than 20% of which are singletons. Sequenced material: PBMCs or a T cell subset sorted from them (not recorded which). These receptors were collected from an adult woman who had mild COVID-19 (a few samples of this study predate the infection). Cell type and time point are not known.

The DNA for the CDR3 is TGCGCCAGCAGGCCCCGGGGGAGGAACACCGGGGAGCTGTTTTTT. Protein product: CASRPRGRNTGELFF. The chain recombines TRBV5-1 with TRBJ2-2, with a tentative D call TRBD2 (6 bases). Germline CDR1 SGHRS, CDR2 YFSETQ. V was trimmed by 5 bases and J by 1 base, leaving 12 bases between them. The CDR3 runs 15 residues.

This chain joins TRBV4-3 and TRBJ2-7; D may match TRBD1 or TRBD2 (5 bases each). Trimming stripped 1 base from V and 3 bases from J, with 10 bases between. CDR1 is LGHNA, CDR2 YSLEER, per germline. The CDR3 spans 14 residues. CDR3 sequence reads: CASSQGKGRYEQYF. The CDR3 nucleotides are TGCGCCAGCAGCCAAGGGAAGGGACGCTACGAGCAGTACTTC.

The gene calls are TRBV12-3 or TRBV12-4 and TRBJ1-2, with TRBD1 as a possible D gene (5 bases). The germline V and J ends were trimmed by 3 bases and 7 bases, with 9 bases remaining between them. CDR3 length: 12 amino acids. CDR3 region: CASSFGARGYTF. The CDR3 DNA sequence: TGTGCCAGCAGTTTTGGGGCTCGTGGCTACACCTTC.

The chain combines TRBV7-9 with TRBJ1-1; 8 bases are a match to TRBD1. The CDR3 length is 15 residues. Germline CDR1 is SEHNR and CDR2 is FQNEAQ (reference sequence). V shed 4 bases and J 4 bases; nucleotides not matched to a gene: 8. The CDR3 is CASSSTDRVATEAFF. CDR3 nucleotides: TGTGCCAGCAGCTCAACGGACAGGGTAGCCACTGAAGCTTTCTTT.

CDR3 in DNA: TGCGCCAGCAGCCCCCGAATAGGAATGGAAAATTCACCCCTCCACTTT. Encoded protein: CASSPRIGMENSPLHF. V and J are TRBV5-1 and TRBJ1-6; D gene ambiguous. Germline loops: CDR1 SGHRS, CDR2 YFSETQ. The CDR3 extends over 16 amino acids. V lost 4 bases and J lost 7, with 18 bases in between.